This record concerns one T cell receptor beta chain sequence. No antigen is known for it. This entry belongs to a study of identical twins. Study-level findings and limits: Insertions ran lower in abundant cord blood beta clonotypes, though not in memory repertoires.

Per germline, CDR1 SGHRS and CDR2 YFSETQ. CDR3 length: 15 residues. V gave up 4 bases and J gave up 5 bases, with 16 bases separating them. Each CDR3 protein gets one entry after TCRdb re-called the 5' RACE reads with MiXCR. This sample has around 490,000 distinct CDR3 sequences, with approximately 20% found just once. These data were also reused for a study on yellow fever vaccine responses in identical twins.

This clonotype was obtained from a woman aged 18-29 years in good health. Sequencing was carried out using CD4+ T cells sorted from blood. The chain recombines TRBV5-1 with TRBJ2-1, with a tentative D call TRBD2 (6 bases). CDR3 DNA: TGCGCCAGCAGCCGCCTCGGGTCTAGCGACAATGAGCAGTTCTTC. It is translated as CASSRLGSSDNEQFF.